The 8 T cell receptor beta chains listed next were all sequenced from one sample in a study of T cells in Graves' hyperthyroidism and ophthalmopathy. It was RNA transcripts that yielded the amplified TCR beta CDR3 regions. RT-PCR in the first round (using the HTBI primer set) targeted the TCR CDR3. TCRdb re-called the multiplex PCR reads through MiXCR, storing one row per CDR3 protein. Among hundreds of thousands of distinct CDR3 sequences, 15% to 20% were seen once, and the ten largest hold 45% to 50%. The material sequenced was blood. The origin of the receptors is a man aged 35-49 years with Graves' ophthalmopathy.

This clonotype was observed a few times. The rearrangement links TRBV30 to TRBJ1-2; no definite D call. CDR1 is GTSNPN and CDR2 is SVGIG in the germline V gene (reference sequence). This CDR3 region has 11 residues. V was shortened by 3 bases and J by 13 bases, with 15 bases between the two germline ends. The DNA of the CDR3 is TGTGCCTGGAGCTCCGGTCCTCAGGTCACCTTC. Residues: CAWSSGPQVTF.

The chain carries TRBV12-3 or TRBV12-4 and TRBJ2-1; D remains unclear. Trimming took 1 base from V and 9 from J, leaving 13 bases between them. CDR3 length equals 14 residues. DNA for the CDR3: TGTGCCAGCAGTTTAGGCCCCGCGTGGAGTGAGCAGTTCTTC. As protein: CASSLGPAWSEQFF.

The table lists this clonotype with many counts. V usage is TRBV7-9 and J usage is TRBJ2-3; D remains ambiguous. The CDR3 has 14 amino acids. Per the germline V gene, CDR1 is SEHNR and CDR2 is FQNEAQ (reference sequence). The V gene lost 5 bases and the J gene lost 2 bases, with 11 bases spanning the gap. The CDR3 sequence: CASSPVFATDTQYF. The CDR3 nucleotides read TGTGCCAGCAGCCCTGTTTTTGCCACAGATACGCAGTATTTT.

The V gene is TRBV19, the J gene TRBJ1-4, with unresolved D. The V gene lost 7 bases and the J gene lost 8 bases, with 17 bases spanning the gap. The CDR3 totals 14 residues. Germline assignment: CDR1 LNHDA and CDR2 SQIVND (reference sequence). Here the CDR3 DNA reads TGTGCCAGTAAGCAAGGGCAGGTTGGGGAAAAACTGTTTTTT. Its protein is CASKQGQVGEKLFF.

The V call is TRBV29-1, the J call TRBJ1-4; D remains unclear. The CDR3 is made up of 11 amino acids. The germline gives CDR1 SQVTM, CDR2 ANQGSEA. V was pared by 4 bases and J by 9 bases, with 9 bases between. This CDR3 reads CSVVEEKKLFF. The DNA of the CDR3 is TGCAGCGTTGTAGAGGAGAAAAAACTGTTTTTT.

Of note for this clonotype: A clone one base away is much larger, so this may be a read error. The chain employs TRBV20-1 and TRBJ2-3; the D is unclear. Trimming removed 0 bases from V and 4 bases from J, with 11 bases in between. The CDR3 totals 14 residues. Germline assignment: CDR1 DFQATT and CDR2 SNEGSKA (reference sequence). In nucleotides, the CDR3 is TGCAGTGCTAGAGAAGGGTATGGCGCAGATACGCAGTATTTT. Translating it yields CSAREGYGADTQYF.

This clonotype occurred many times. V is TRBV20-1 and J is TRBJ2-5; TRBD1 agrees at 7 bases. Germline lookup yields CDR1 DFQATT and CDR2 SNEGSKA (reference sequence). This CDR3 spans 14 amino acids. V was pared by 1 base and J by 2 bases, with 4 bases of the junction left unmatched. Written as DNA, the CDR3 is TGCAGTGCTAGAGGACAGGGTAGTCAAGAGACCCAGTACTTC. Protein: CSARGQGSQETQYF.

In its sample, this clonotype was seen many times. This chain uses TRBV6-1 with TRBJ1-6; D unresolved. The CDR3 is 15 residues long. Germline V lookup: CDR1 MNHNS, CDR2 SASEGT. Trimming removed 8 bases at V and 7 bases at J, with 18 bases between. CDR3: CASSTLGPGNSPLHF. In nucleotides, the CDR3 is TGTGCCAGCTCTACCCTTGGCCCTGGGAATTCACCCCTCCACTTT.